This T cell receptor (beta chain) was profiled in a study of CD8 T cells in Susac syndrome. The germline V and J ends were trimmed by 1 base and 2 bases, with 10 bases remaining between them. In germline, CDR1 is SGHTA, CDR2 FQGNSA. The CDR3 spans 15 residues. This clonotype was detected once. Random hexamers were used to reverse transcribe an amount of about 0.5 to 1 ug RNA. TCRdb reprocessed the immunoSEQ multiplex PCR reads via MiXCR and lists one record per CDR3 protein. Of hundreds of thousands of distinct CDR3 sequences listed, just under 95% are singletons. The sequenced sample was CD4+ T cells from PBMCs. The receptor comes from a human donor with multiple sclerosis. This chain links TRBV7-2 with TRBJ2-3; D uncertain. DNA of the CDR3: TGTGCCAGCAGCTTAGATGGAGAGTACACAGATACGCAGTATTTT. Its protein is CASSLDGEYTDTQYF.